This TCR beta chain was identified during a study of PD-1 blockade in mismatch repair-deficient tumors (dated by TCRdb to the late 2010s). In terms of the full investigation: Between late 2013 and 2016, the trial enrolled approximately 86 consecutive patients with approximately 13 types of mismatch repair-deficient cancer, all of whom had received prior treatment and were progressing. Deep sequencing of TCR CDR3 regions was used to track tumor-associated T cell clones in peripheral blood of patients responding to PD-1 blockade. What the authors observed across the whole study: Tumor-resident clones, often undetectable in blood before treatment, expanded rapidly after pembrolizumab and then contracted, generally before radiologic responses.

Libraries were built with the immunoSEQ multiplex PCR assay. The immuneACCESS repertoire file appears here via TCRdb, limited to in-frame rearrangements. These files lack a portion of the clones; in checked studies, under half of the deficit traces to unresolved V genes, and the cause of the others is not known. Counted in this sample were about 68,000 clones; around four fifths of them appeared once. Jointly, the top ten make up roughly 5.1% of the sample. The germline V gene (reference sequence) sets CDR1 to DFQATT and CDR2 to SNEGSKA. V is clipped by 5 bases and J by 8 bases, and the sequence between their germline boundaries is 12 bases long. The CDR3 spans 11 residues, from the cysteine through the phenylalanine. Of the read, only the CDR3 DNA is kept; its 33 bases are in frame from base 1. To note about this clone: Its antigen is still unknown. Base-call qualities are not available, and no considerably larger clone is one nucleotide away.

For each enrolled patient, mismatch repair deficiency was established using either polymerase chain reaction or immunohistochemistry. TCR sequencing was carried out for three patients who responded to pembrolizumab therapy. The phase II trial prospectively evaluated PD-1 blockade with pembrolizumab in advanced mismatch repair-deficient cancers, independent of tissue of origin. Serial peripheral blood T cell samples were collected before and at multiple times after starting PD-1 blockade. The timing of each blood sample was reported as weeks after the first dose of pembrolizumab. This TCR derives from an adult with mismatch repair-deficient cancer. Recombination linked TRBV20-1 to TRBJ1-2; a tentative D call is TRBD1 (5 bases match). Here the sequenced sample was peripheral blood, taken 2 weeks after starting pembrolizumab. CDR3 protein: CSASGTEGYTF. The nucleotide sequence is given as TGCAGTGCTTCCGGGACGGAGGGCTACACCTTC.